This T cell receptor beta chain was sequenced for a study of vaccination and CD4 T cells after COVID-19. With the Oncomine TCR Beta short-read assay, DNA from cultured CD4+ T cells was sequenced. TCRdb fed the PCR reads into MiXCR, producing one record per CDR3 protein. This sample has roughly 9,800 distinct CDR3 sequences, with around 59% found just once. Per the germline V gene, CDR1 is MNHNS and CDR2 is SASEGT. The CDR3 is made up of 14 amino acids. The trim removed 6 bases at V and 6 bases at J, leaving 2 bases unmatched. Treatment given: approximately 10-day PBMC culture with coronavirus spike peptide pools or control peptides (ViraFEST assay). This clonotype was seen a few times. Antigen unknown.

Material for sequencing was CD4+ T cells from blood, cultured in vitro. This rearrangement joins TRBV6-1 to TRBJ2-2, with 12 nucleotides matching TRBD2. The TCR was taken from a human donor who had recovered from COVID-19. The CDR3 DNA reads as TGTGCCAGCAGGACTAGCGGGAGATCCGGGGAGCTGTTTTTT. Protein product: CASRTSGRSGELFF.